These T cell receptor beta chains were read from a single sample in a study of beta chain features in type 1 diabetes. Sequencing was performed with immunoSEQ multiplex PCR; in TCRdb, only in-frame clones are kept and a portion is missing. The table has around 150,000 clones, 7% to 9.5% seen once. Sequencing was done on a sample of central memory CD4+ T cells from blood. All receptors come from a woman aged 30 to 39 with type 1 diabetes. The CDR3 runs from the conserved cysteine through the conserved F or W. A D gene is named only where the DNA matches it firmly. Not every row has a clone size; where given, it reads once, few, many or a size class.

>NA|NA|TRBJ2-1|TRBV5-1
TGCGCCAGCAGCTTGGGGGGAGTAGACAATGAGCAGTTCTTC
CASSLGGVDNEQFF
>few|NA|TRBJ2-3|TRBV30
TGTGCCTGGACCCCCCCCTTAGCCACAGATACGCAGTATTTT
CAWTPPLATDTQYF
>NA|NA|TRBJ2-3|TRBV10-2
TGCGCCAGCCGGGGGACAGCAGATACGCAGTATTTT
CASRGTADTQYF
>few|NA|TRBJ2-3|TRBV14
TGTGCCAGCAGCCTGTGGCGGGACACAGATACGCAGTATTTT
CASSLWRDTDTQYF
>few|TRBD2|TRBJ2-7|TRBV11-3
TGTGCCAGCAGCTTCGGACTAGCCTTTGACGAGCAGTACTTC
CASSFGLAFDEQYF
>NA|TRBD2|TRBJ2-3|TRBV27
TGTGCCAGCAGGTGGACTAGCGGGAGAACAGATACGCAGTATTTT
CASRWTSGRTDTQYF
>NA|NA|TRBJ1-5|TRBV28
TGTGCCAGCAGTGCGGAGTCAGGGGCAAGACAGCCCCAGCATTTT
CASSAESGARQPQHF
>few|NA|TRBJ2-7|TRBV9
TGTGCCAGCAGTTACGGACAGACCCCCGAGCAGTACTTC
CASSYGQTPEQYF
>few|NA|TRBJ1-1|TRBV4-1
TGCGCCAGCAGCCAAGATCCCAGGCAGGGATATAGCACTGAAGCTTTCTTT
CASSQDPRQGYSTEAFF
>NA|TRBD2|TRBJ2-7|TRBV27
TGTGCCAGCAGTGTGAAACTAGCGGGACCCCACGAGCAGTACTTC
CASSVKLAGPHEQYF
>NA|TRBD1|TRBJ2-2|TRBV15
TGTGCCACCAGCCCTCGGGACAGGGGGCGGACCGGGGAGCTGTTTTTT
CATSPRDRGRTGELFF
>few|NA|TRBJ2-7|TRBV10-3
TGTGCCGCGACGGGTAGGGGTTACGAGCAGTACTTC
CAATGRGYEQYF
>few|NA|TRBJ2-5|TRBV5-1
TGCGCCAGCAGCTTGGGACCAGGCCAAGAGACCCAGTACTTC
CASSLGPGQETQYF
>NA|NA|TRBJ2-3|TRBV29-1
TGCAGCGTTGCCCGGAGTAGCACAGATACGCAGTATTTT
CSVARSSTDTQYF
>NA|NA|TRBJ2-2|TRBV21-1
TGTGCCAGCAGCATTGACATCTTTGACACCGGGGAGCTGTTTTTT
CASSIDIFDTGELFF
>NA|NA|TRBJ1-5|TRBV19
TGTGCCAGTAGTATAGGAGGGTTGCCGAATCAGCCCCAGCATTTT
CASSIGGLPNQPQHF
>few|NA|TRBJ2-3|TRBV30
TGTGCCTGGAGTGTGGGGAGCGGGAGCACAGATACGCAGTATTTT
CAWSVGSGSTDTQYF
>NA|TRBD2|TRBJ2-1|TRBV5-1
TGCGCCAGCAGCCTTCGGGGGGGAAACAATGAGCAGTTCTTC
CASSLRGGNNEQFF
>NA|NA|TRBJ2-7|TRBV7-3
TGTGCCAGCAGCTTAGGGGCCGAGCAGTACTTC
CASSLGAEQYF
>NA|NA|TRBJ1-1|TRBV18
TGTGCCAGCTCACCTCCAGCAGGGAGGGAAACTGAAGCTTTCTTT
CASSPPAGRETEAFF
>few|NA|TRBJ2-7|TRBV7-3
TGTGCCAGCAGCCTGCAGGGAGGCAACGAGCAGTACTTC
CASSLQGGNEQYF
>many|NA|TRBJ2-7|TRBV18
TGTGCCAGCTCACCAGCCACCCACGCGTACGAGCAGTACTTC
CASSPATHAYEQYF
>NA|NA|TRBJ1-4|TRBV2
TGTGCCAGCAGTGAAGGCACTGAACTGTTTTTT
CASSEGTELFF
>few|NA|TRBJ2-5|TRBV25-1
TGTGCCAGCAGAGACAGAGTCCAAGAGACCCAGTACTTC
CASRDRVQETQYF
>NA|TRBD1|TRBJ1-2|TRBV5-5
TGTGCCAGCAGCCCAACAGGGGATGTCGGCTATGGCTACACCTTC
CASSPTGDVGYGYTF
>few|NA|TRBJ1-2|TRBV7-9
TGTGCCAGCAGCTCCGCGGGGTTAGATGGCTACACCTTC
CASSSAGLDGYTF
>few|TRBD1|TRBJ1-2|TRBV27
TGTGCCAGCAGTGCGTGGGACAGGGGGATGGGAGGCTACACCTTC
CASSAWDRGMGGYTF
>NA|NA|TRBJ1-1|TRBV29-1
TGCAGCGTTGGCAAGGACATGAACACTGAAGCTTTCTTT
CSVGKDMNTEAFF
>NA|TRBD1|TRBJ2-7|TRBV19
TGTGCCAGTAGTATCGGACAGGGGGTACCCGAGCAGTACTTC
CASSIGQGVPEQYF
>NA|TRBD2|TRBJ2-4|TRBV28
TGTGCCAGCAGTTTAACGTTGCTAGCGGGAGGACTAGCCAAAAACATTCAGTACTTC
CASSLTLLAGGLAKNIQYF
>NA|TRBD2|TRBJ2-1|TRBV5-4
TGTGCCAGCAGCTCCCCTATAGCGGGAGAAGGGTTGGGGGAGCAGTTCTTC
CASSSPIAGEGLGEQFF
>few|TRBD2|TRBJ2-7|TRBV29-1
TGCAGCGTTGTGCTAGCGGGAGGGCGATTTACGAGGCAGTACTTC
CSVVLAGGRFTRQYF
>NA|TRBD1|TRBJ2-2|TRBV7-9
TGTGCCAGCAGCCTGGGACAGGGGGGCACCGGGGAGCTGTTTTTT
CASSLGQGGTGELFF
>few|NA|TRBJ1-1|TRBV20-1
TGCAGTGCTTGGGGGCGGCCTGAAGCTTTCTTT
CSAWGRPEAFF
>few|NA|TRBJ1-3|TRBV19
TGTGCCAGTAGTGTGGGACAACTAGTAGGCTCTGGAAACACCATATATTTT
CASSVGQLVGSGNTIYF
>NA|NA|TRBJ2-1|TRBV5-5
TGTGCCAGCAGCTTGGTAGGGGTGAGCTCCTACAATGAGCAGTTCTTC
CASSLVGVSSYNEQFF
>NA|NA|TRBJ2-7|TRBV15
TGTGCCACCAGCAGAGATTCCCAGGGGCCCCACGAGCAGTACTTC
CATSRDSQGPHEQYF
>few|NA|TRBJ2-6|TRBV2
TGTGCCAGCGCTAGCAGGGGCGCCGGGGCCAACGTCCTGACTTTC
CASASRGAGANVLTF
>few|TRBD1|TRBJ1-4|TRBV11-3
TGTGCCAGCAGCTTGGCGACAGGGGAGAAAAAACTGTTTTTT
CASSLATGEKKLFF
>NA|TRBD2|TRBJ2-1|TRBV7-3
TGTGCCAGCAGCTTAAATGCGGGAGACAATGAGCAGTTCTTC
CASSLNAGDNEQFF
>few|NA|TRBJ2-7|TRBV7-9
TGTGCCAGCAGCTTATCCTCGGAGTCTTACGAGCAGTACTTC
CASSLSSESYEQYF
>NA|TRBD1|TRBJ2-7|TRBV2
TGTGCCAGCAGCCGGGACAGGGGACAACACGAGCAGTACTTC
CASSRDRGQHEQYF
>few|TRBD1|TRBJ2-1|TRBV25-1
TGTGCCAGCAGTGACCCCGGACAGGGCGATGAGCAGTTCTTC
CASSDPGQGDEQFF
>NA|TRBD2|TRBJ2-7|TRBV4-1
TGCGCCAGCAGCCAAGATAAGAGCGGGAGTACCTACGAGCAGTACTTC
CASSQDKSGSTYEQYF
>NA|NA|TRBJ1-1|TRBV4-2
TGTGCCAGCAGCCAAGTTGCAGGGTCGAACACTGAAGCTTTCTTT
CASSQVAGSNTEAFF
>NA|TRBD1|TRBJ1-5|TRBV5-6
TGTGCCAGCAGCTTGTGGGGTCAGGGGGCTATTCAGCCCCAGCATTTT
CASSLWGQGAIQPQHF
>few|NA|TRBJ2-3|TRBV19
TGTGCCAGTAGTACCGACTCAAGCAACACAGATACGCAGTATTTT
CASSTDSSNTDTQYF
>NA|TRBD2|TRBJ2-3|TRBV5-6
TGTGCCAGCAGCTACGGTTGGTCTAGCGGGAGGGCTCGCACAGATACGCAGTATTTT
CASSYGWSSGRARTDTQYF
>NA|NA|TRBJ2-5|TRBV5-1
TGCGCCAGCAGCCCCTACCTCACGCGGGAAGAGACCCAGTACTTC
CASSPYLTREETQYF
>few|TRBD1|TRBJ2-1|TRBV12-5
TGTGCTAGTGGTTTGGCCAGACAGGGGCCGGATAACGGGCAGTTCTTC
CASGLARQGPDNGQFF
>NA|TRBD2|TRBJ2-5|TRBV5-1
TGCGCCAGCAGCTTGACTAGCGGAGATCAAGAGACCCAGTACTTC
CASSLTSGDQETQYF
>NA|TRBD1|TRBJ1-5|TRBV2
TGTGCCAGCAGTTCGGGACAGTCGAGTTCGGGCAATCAGCCCCAGCATTTT
CASSSGQSSSGNQPQHF
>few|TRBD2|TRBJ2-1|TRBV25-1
TGTGCCAGCAGTGAACCCGGGACTAGCGGACCCAATGAGCAGTTCTTC
CASSEPGTSGPNEQFF
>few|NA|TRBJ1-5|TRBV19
TGTGCCAGTAGTACCCGGACAGACAGCAATCAGCCCCAGCATTTT
CASSTRTDSNQPQHF
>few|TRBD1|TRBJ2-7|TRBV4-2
TGTGCCAGCAGCCACACACAGGGGAGCGAGCAGTACTTC
CASSHTQGSEQYF
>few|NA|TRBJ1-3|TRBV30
TGTGCCTGGACGGTCCCCCCTGGAAACACCATATATTTT
CAWTVPPGNTIYF
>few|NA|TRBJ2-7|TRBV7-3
TGTGCCAGCAGCTTCCAGGGGGGTACCTACGAGCAGTACTTC
CASSFQGGTYEQYF
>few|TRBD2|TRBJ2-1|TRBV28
TGTGCCAGCAGTAACTCGGGACTAGCGGGAGTTAGTGAGCAGTTCTTC
CASSNSGLAGVSEQFF
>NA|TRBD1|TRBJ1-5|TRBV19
TGTGCCAGTAGTATTCAAGACAGGGACAATCAGCCCCAGCATTTT
CASSIQDRDNQPQHF
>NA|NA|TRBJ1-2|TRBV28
TGTGCCAGCAGCATACAGGCAGGCACGCCTAACTATGGCTACACCTTC
CASSIQAGTPNYGYTF